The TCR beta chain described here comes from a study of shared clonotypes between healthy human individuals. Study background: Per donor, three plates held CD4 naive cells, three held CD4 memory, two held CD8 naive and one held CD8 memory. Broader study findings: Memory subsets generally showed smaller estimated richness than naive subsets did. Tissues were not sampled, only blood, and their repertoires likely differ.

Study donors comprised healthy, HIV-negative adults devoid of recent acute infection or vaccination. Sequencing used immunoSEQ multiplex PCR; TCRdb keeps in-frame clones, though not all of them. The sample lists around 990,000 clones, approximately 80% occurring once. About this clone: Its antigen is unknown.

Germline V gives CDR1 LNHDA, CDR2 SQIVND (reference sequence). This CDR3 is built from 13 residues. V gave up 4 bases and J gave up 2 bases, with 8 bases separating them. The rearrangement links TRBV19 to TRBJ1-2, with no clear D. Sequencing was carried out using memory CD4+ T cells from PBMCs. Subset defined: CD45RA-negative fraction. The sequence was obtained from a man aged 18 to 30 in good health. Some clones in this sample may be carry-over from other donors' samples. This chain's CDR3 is CASSKRENYGYTF. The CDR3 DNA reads TGTGCCAGTAGTAAGCGGGAGAACTATGGCTACACCTTC.